This TCR beta chain was documented in a study of T cell responses to AZD1222 COVID-19 vaccine. Study overall: Pooling of second doses given at about 4 or about 12 weeks was done.

In the case of this clone: Antigen unknown.

Profiling relied on immunoSEQ multiplex PCR, and the TCRdb table lists in-frame clones only, not all of them. The sample lists roughly 97,000 clones, 88% occurring once. The study's findings and limits: Repertoires were collected only later (after the peak T cell response had occurred).

Germline V CDR1 and CDR2: SGDLS, YYNGEE. With 4 bases clipped from V and 0 bases from J, the junction kept 3 bases outside the gene matches. This CDR3 has 15 residues. This sample comprised peripheral blood, obtained on day 0 of AZD1222 vaccination. V usage is TRBV9 and J usage is TRBJ1-3; 8 bases fit TRBD1. The source is an adult in good health. CDR3 sequence reads: CASSLGTGSGNTIYF. DNA of the CDR3: TGTGCCAGCAGCCTCGGGACAGGCTCTGGAAACACCATATATTTT.